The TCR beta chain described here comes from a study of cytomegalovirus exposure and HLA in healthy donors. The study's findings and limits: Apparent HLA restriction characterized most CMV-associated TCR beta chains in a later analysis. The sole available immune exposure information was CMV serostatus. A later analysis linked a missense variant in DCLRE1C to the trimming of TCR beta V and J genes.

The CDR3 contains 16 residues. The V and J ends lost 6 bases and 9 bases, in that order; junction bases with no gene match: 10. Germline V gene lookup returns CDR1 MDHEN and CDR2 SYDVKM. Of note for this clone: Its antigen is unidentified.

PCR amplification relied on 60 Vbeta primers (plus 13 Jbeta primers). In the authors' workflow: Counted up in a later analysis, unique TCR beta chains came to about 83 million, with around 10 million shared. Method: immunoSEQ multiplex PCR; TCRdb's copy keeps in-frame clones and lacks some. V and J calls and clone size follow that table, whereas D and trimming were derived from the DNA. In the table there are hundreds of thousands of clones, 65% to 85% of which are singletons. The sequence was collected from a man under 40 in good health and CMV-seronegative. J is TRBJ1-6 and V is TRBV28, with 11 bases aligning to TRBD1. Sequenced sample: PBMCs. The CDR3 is CASSPGQGAIGSPLHF. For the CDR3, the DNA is TGTGCCAGCAGCCCAGGACAGGGGGCTATTGGTTCACCCCTCCACTTT.